One and the same sample provided the 7 T cell receptor beta chains below, sequenced in a study of blood T cells in healthy people across ages. Using a J-beta primer mix together with a sample-barcoded 5' primer, a second PCR was run for about 6 to 12 cycles. In TCRdb, the 5' RACE reads were re-called with MiXCR into one record per CDR3 protein. The data hold around 2 million distinct CDR3 sequences, with about 39% observed a single time. The sequenced sample consisted of blood. All receptors derive from a human donor in good health.

J is TRBJ1-2 and V is TRBV24-1; D call uncertain. Looked up from germline, CDR1 is KGHDR and CDR2 is SFDVKD. Trimming cost V 3 bases and J 2 bases, with 12 bases left between them. This CDR3 contains 15 residues. CDR3 residues: CATSDTFGDNYGYTF. The DNA of the CDR3 is TGTGCCACCAGTGATACCTTTGGAGACAACTATGGCTACACCTTC.

The J gene is TRBJ1-2, the V gene TRBV27; D possibly corresponds to TRBD1 (5 bases). V shed 3 bases and J shed 7 bases, with 9 bases lying between them. This CDR3 spans 12 amino acids. The germline V gene has CDR1 MNHEY and CDR2 SMNVEV (reference sequence). The CDR3 loop reads CASSLSGIGYTF. The CDR3 nucleotides are TGTGCCAGCAGTTTGTCAGGGATTGGCTACACCTTC.

V usage is TRBV2 and J usage is TRBJ1-4, with 9 bases lining up with TRBD1. CDR1 is SNHLY and CDR2 is FYNNEI in the germline V gene. Trimming took 3 bases from V and 7 from J; bases not matched to a gene: 6. This CDR3 region has 15 residues. DNA for the CDR3: TGTGCCAGCAGTGAGGGGACAGGGCTGGGTGAAAAACTGTTTTTT. This sequence encodes CASSEGTGLGEKLFF.

There are many counts of this clonotype. This chain links TRBV5-5 with TRBJ2-1, with 13 bases identical to TRBD2. The length of the CDR3 is 14 residues. Trimming removed 4 bases from V and 6 bases from J; junction bases left unmatched: 1. Germline CDR1 reads SGHKS; CDR2 reads YYEKEE (reference sequence). The CDR3 DNA reads TGTGCCAGCAGCCGGACTAGCGGGGGCAATGAGCAGTTCTTC. This translates into CASSRTSGGNEQFF. The complete variable domain, with remaining parts taken from reference TRBV5-5 and TRBJ2-1, reads DAGVTQSPTHLIKTRGQQVTLRCSPISGHKSVSWYQQVLGQGPQFIFQYYEKEERGRGNFPDRFSARQFPNYSSELNVNALLLGDSALYLCASSRTSGGNEQFFGPGTRLTVL.

This clonotype turned up a few times. The chain has TRBV7-2 and TRBJ2-1, with 10 bases matching TRBD2. The CDR3 sequence is 15 residues long. Trimming removed 5 bases from V and 3 bases from J; junction bases left unmatched: 4. The germline V gene encodes CDR1 SGHTA and CDR2 FQGNSA. The CDR3 DNA sequence: TGTGCCAGCAGCGCCTCTAGCGGGGGCTACAATGAGCAGTTCTTC. Residues: CASSASSGGYNEQFF.

This clonotype was counted between two and nine times. The chain has TRBV7-9 and TRBJ1-2; D is possibly TRBD1 (6 bases). V dropped 3 bases and J dropped 8 bases, with 19 bases sitting between them. In germline, CDR1 is SEHNR, CDR2 FQNEAQ (reference sequence). This CDR3 spans 15 amino acids. The CDR3 DNA is TGTGCCAGCAGCTTCTCCCCGGGACACCCAGGGGGCTACACCTTC. Encoded protein: CASSFSPGHPGGYTF.

This clonotype was counted a few times. The rearrangement links TRBV5-5 to TRBJ1-2; D is possibly TRBD1 (6 bases). The germline V gene has CDR1 SGHKS and CDR2 YYEKEE (reference sequence). The CDR3 runs 15 residues. The germline V and J ends were trimmed by 1 base and 5 bases, with 15 bases remaining between them. CDR3 DNA sequence: TGTGCCAGCAGCTTGAGGGCTGGGGGCCTGTATGGCTACACCTTC. It specifies CASSLRAGGLYGYTF.